What follows is one TCR beta chain and its context. The CDR3 spans 14 residues. Seattle patients were enrolled during active infection and followed longitudinally. The data are from a study of blood T cell repertoires in COVID-19. Study-wide context: Italy, Spain and the United States were the sources of the convalescent and acute COVID-19 samples. PBMCs, B-cell-depleted T cells, or T cells provided the cDNA or gDNA that made up the material.

In the study's own analysis: For nucleated cells, counts were estimated from reference gene primer amplification. The data were produced by immunoSEQ multiplex PCR, yet TCRdb's version contains in-frame clones alone and is incomplete. From that table come the V and J calls and clone size; the DNA was used to work out D and trimming. Among about 150,000 clones listed, 88% were seen once. The sequence was collected from a human donor with COVID-19, enrolled during active disease. The donor label of this sample is uncertain. This chain links TRBV12-2 with TRBJ1-5. TRBV12-2 is a documented pseudogene. The specimen was peripheral blood. CDR3 residues: CASRATDSNQPQHF. CDR3 bases: TGTGCAAGTCGCGCGACTGATAGCAATCAGCCCCAGCATTTT.